This TCR beta chain emerged from a study of T-cell memory formation after mild COVID-19. TCRdb analysed the 5' RACE reads with MiXCR anew, one entry per CDR3 protein. Found here are about 190,000 distinct CDR3 sequences, about a fifth of them singletons; the top ten hold 23%. Germline CDR1 MNHEY, CDR2 SVGAGI. The CDR3 has 14 amino acids. V was clipped by 10 bases and J by 4 bases; unmatched bases: 11. Findings and limits, study-wide: Among CD4+ contracting clones, most were CM and EM, and CD8+ ones EMRA. Memory cells collected pre-infection included some clones that later responded, suggesting cross-reactive memory joined. Clones contracting day 15 to 85 were balanced CD4/CD8; later expanders leaned CD4+. In second-wave clones peaking day 37, SARS-CoV-2 specificity remained unconfirmed.

This clonotype was detected a few times. Its specificity is not known. This chain connects TRBV6-5 to TRBJ1-1, with 8 positions matching TRBD1. The sequence derives from an adult woman who had mild COVID-19 (a few samples of this study predate the infection). Cell type and time point are not known. The sequencing input was PBMCs or a T cell subset sorted from them (not recorded which). Here the CDR3 reads CATQRGQATTEAFF. The CDR3 DNA follows: TGTGCCACCCAGAGGGGACAGGCGACCACTGAAGCTTTCTTT.